A selection of T cell receptor beta chains follows, all from one sample in a study of blood T cell repertoires in COVID-19. Assay: immunoSEQ multiplex PCR; the TCRdb copy retains only in-frame clones and omits some. This table has approximately 73,000 clones, 80% to 90% appearing once. Sequencing was done on a sample of peripheral blood. The receptors here all came from a man aged 80 or over with acute or convalescent COVID-19. Each CDR3 is given with its conserved first and last residue. Fields, in order: CDR3 DNA, CDR3 protein, J gene, D gene, V gene, clone size. The D gene is left open where the match is weak. The size entry is marked missing in some rows and otherwise reads once, few, many or a size class.

CDR3 DNA: TGCACCAGCAGCCTGACAGGAAAGGAACAGCCCCAGCATTTT
CDR3 protein: CTSSLTGKEQPQHF
J gene: TRBJ1-5
D gene: .
V gene: TRBV1
clone size: .

CDR3 DNA: TGTGCCAGTAGTAGTCTAGCGGACCTCGTGGAGCAGTTCTTC
CDR3 protein: CASSSLADLVEQFF
J gene: TRBJ2-1
D gene: TRBD2
V gene: TRBV19
clone size: few

CDR3 DNA: TGTGCCAGCAGTGAGGGGGCAAGGCAGCCCCAGCATTTT
CDR3 protein: CASSEGARQPQHF
J gene: TRBJ1-5
D gene: .
V gene: TRBV6-1
clone size: .

CDR3 DNA: TGTGCCAGTATTTCCGACAGGGCTGGAAACACCATATATTTT
CDR3 protein: CASISDRAGNTIYF
J gene: TRBJ1-3
D gene: TRBD1
V gene: TRBV19
clone size: .

CDR3 DNA: TGTGCCAGCCTAAAAAGCACCGGGACTATGACCGGGGAGCTGTTTTTT
CDR3 protein: CASLKSTGTMTGELFF
J gene: TRBJ2-2
D gene: TRBD2
V gene: TRBV19
clone size: few

CDR3 DNA: TGTGCCAGCAGCTTGGACCGGACAGGGATAAATGGCTACACCTTC
CDR3 protein: CASSLDRTGINGYTF
J gene: TRBJ1-2
D gene: TRBD1
V gene: TRBV7-2
clone size: .

CDR3 DNA: TGTGCCAGCAGCTCCCCGGGACTAGCGGGAGTTGAGCAGTTCTTC
CDR3 protein: CASSSPGLAGVEQFF
J gene: TRBJ2-1
D gene: TRBD2
V gene: TRBV13
clone size: .

CDR3 DNA: TGTGCCATCAGTGAGTCCGCAGGGGGATATTATGGCTACACCTTC
CDR3 protein: CAISESAGGYYGYTF
J gene: TRBJ1-2
D gene: TRBD1
V gene: TRBV10-3
clone size: .

CDR3 DNA: TGTGCCTGGAGCGGACTAGCGGAGACCCAGTACTTC
CDR3 protein: CAWSGLAETQYF
J gene: TRBJ2-5
D gene: TRBD2
V gene: TRBV30
clone size: .

CDR3 DNA: TGTGCCAGCAGCCAGCAGTGGGACAGGGGGCAGTATTTT
CDR3 protein: CASSQQWDRGQYF
J gene: TRBJ2-3
D gene: TRBD1
V gene: TRBV3-1/TRBV3-2
clone size: .

CDR3 DNA: TGTGCCAGCAGTGAGGACAGGGGAACTGGCTACACCTTC
CDR3 protein: CASSEDRGTGYTF
J gene: TRBJ1-2
D gene: TRBD1
V gene: TRBV25-1
clone size: few

CDR3 DNA: TGTGCTAGTGGTATCATTCCGACAGGGGTTTACACCGGGGAGCTGTTTTTT
CDR3 protein: CASGIIPTGVYTGELFF
J gene: TRBJ2-2
D gene: TRBD1
V gene: TRBV12-5
clone size: few

CDR3 DNA: TGTGCCTGGAGTGTAGGGGAGGGCGAGCTGTTTTTT
CDR3 protein: CAWSVGEGELFF
J gene: TRBJ2-2
D gene: TRBD2
V gene: TRBV30
clone size: once

CDR3 DNA: TGCGCCAGCAGCCACGGGACTAGCGGGCAACGGGATACGCAGTATTTT
CDR3 protein: CASSHGTSGQRDTQYF
J gene: TRBJ2-3
D gene: TRBD2
V gene: TRBV5-1
clone size: once

CDR3 DNA: TGCGCCAGCAGCCGAGTGAAGAGCTCCTATAATTCACCCCTCCACTTT
CDR3 protein: CASSRVKSSYNSPLHF
J gene: TRBJ1-6
D gene: .
V gene: TRBV4-1
clone size: .

CDR3 DNA: TGTGCTAGTGGAGGGGCAGGGGGGACAGATACGCAGTATTTT
CDR3 protein: CASGGAGGTDTQYF
J gene: TRBJ2-3
D gene: .
V gene: TRBV12-5
clone size: few

CDR3 DNA: TGTGCCAGCTCACCACCCGGCAGGGGAGAGGCTGAAGCTTTCTTT
CDR3 protein: CASSPPGRGEAEAFF
J gene: TRBJ1-1
D gene: .
V gene: TRBV18
clone size: .

CDR3 DNA: TGTGCCTGGTCCCTCCGGGACAGGGTCGCTGGCTACACCTTC
CDR3 protein: CAWSLRDRVAGYTF
J gene: TRBJ1-2
D gene: TRBD1
V gene: TRBV30
clone size: once

CDR3 DNA: TGTGCCAGTAGTCCCAACTCCTACGAGCAGTACTTC
CDR3 protein: CASSPNSYEQYF
J gene: TRBJ2-7
D gene: .
V gene: TRBV19
clone size: .

CDR3 DNA: TGTGCCAGCAGCCCAGAGCAGGGGGCTTATCACGAGCAGTACTTC
CDR3 protein: CASSPEQGAYHEQYF
J gene: TRBJ2-7
D gene: TRBD1
V gene: TRBV3-1/TRBV3-2
clone size: .

CDR3 DNA: TGTGCCAGCAGCTTATTCCTCGGGACAGGCGGCAAGAAGAACACTGAAGCTTTCTTT
CDR3 protein: CASSLFLGTGGKKNTEAFF
J gene: TRBJ1-1
D gene: TRBD1
V gene: TRBV5-8
clone size: .

CDR3 DNA: TGTGCCAGCAGCTTGGCCCCAGGGGCGAACACCGGGGAGCTGTTTTTT
CDR3 protein: CASSLAPGANTGELFF
J gene: TRBJ2-2
D gene: .
V gene: TRBV5-5
clone size: .

CDR3 DNA: TGTGCCAGCAGCCCGGAGACAGGTGCGAACACCGGGGAGCTGTTTTTT
CDR3 protein: CASSPETGANTGELFF
J gene: TRBJ2-2
D gene: .
V gene: TRBV7-8
clone size: .

CDR3 DNA: TGCGCCTGCAAGCGGGGGGCTAGCACAGATACGCAGTATTTT
CDR3 protein: CACKRGASTDTQYF
J gene: TRBJ2-3
D gene: TRBD2
V gene: TRBV4-1
clone size: .

CDR3 DNA: TGCAGCGTTAGAGGGCCGGCCTACGAGCAGTACTTC
CDR3 protein: CSVRGPAYEQYF
J gene: TRBJ2-7
D gene: .
V gene: TRBV29-1
clone size: .

CDR3 DNA: TGTGCCAGCAGTATAGCTGCCGGAACGGGAGGCTACACCTTC
CDR3 protein: CASSIAAGTGGYTF
J gene: TRBJ1-2
D gene: .
V gene: TRBV6-5
clone size: .

CDR3 DNA: TGTGCCAGCATCGAACTGTTAGTTAGAGGAGGGGATACGCAGTATTTT
CDR3 protein: CASIELLVRGGDTQYF
J gene: TRBJ2-3
D gene: .
V gene: TRBV9
clone size: .

CDR3 DNA: TGTGCCAGCAGCTTAGACGGGACTAGCGGGAGAAATGAGCAGTTCTTC
CDR3 protein: CASSLDGTSGRNEQFF
J gene: TRBJ2-1
D gene: TRBD2
V gene: TRBV7-7
clone size: .

CDR3 DNA: TGTGCCAGCTCACCGGGACAGGGGGTGGACTATGGCTACACCTTC
CDR3 protein: CASSPGQGVDYGYTF
J gene: TRBJ1-2
D gene: TRBD1
V gene: TRBV18
clone size: .

CDR3 DNA: TGTGCCAGCAGCCACGACTTCGGACAGGGGGGCTACGAGCAGTACTTC
CDR3 protein: CASSHDFGQGGYEQYF
J gene: TRBJ2-7
D gene: TRBD1
V gene: TRBV11-1
clone size: .